The 30 T cell receptor beta chains given below trace back to one sample, sequenced in a study of T cell repertoires in cytomegalovirus infection. No antigen is known for these receptors. Each CDR3 protein gets one entry after TCRdb re-called the reads with MiXCR. Of 650,000 to 900,000 distinct CDR3 sequences listed, roughly 28% were seen once; the top ten hold around 13%. The specimen comprised cultured CD8+ T cells from PBMCs, sampled from culture after CMV antigen stimulation. The receptors shown here come from a human donor in good health (CMV status not recorded). Some clones in this sample may be carry-over from other donors' samples.

The CDR3: CASSRTGPEYEQFF. Here the CDR3 DNA reads TGTGCCAGCAGCCGGACAGGGCCGGAATACGAGCAGTTCTTC. This chain joins TRBV7-8 and TRBJ2-1, with 8 nucleotides matching TRBD1. V was pared by 5 bases and J by 10 bases, with 10 bases of the junction left unmatched. The CDR3 length is 14 residues. CDR1 and CDR2 from the germline V gene are SGHVS and FQNEAQ.

This clonotype has only a few counts. The chain carries TRBV11-3 and TRBJ2-2; D is perhaps TRBD2 (6 bases). The CDR3 is 15 residues long. Germline V gene sequence: CDR1 SGHNT, CDR2 YENEEA. The V end lost 4 bases, the J end lost 4 bases, and 13 bases lay between the germline ends. CDR3 in DNA: TGTGCCAGCAGCTGGGACGGCGGGGCCACCGGGGAGCTGTTTTTT. Its protein product is CASSWDGGATGELFF.

As for this clonotype: Sequence at one end of the junction differs from germline and may be a read error. The J gene is TRBJ2-2, the V gene TRBV19; 7 positions match TRBD1. This CDR3 has 17 residues. The germline gives CDR1 LNHDA, CDR2 SQIVND (reference sequence). CDR3: CASIIDQGTANTGELFF. CDR3 DNA sequence: TGTGCCAGTATTATAGATCAGGGGACAGCAAACACCGGGGAGCTGTTTTTT.

This clonotype was found many times. The genes are TRBV7-6 and TRBJ2-1; D is unresolved. V lost 1 base, J lost 3 bases, and 10 bases lay in between. The CDR3 has 15 amino acids. Looked up from germline, CDR1 is SGHVS and CDR2 is FNYEAQ. The CDR3 DNA sequence: TGTGCCAGCAGCTTAGGCCCGCCAGGCTACAATGAGCAGTTCTTC. It specifies CASSLGPPGYNEQFF.

This clonotype has more than one count but fewer than ten. The chain carries TRBV27 and TRBJ1-5, with no clear D. Germline CDR1 and CDR2: MNHEY and SMNVEV (reference sequence). V lost 2 bases to trimming and J lost 1 base, with 9 bases between them. CDR3 size: 15 residues. The CDR3 DNA sequence: TGTGCCAGCAGTTTAAAGGCCCGGAGCAATCAGCCCCAGCATTTT. Encoded protein: CASSLKARSNQPQHF.

The genes are TRBV7-9 and TRBJ2-7; TRBD2 is a possible D gene (6 bases). The V end was cut by 5 bases, the J end by 1 base, with 12 bases between. CDR1 and CDR2 from the germline V gene are SEHNR and FQNEAQ (reference sequence). CDR3 length: 14 amino acids. The CDR3 coding sequence is TGTGCCAGCAGCCCGGCCGCGGGATCCTACGAGCAGTACGTC. Encoded protein: CASSPAAGSYEQYV.

The chain employs TRBV6-6 and TRBJ2-7; D gene ambiguous. Trimming removed 7 bases at V and 2 bases at J, with 12 bases between. Germline CDR1 is MNHNY and CDR2 is SVGAGI (reference sequence). The CDR3 extends over 13 amino acids. The CDR3 nucleotides are TGTGCCAGCACCTCCGCGCTGCCCTACGAGCAGTACGTC. Encoded protein: CASTSALPYEQYV.

This clonotype was detected a few times. This chain's CDR3 is CASSHTEDEQFF. Here the CDR3 DNA reads TGTGCCAGCAGCCATACCGAGGATGAGCAGTTCTTC. The V call is TRBV7-2, the J call TRBJ2-1; no reliable D call. Germline V CDR1 and CDR2: SGHTA, FQGNSA. This CDR3 has 12 residues. V was shortened by 5 bases and J by 8 bases, with 10 bases between the two germline ends.

The chain has TRBV5-4 and TRBJ2-7; 7 bases are shared with TRBD1. V shed 0 bases and J 3 bases; nucleotides not matched to a gene: 6. CDR1 and CDR2 from the germline V gene are SGHNT and YYREEE (reference sequence). The CDR3 covers 15 residues. Written as DNA, the CDR3 is TGTGCCAGCAGCTTGGGGATGGGACAGCTCTACGAGCAGTACGTC. Protein: CASSLGMGQLYEQYV.

The chain recombines TRBV6-2 or TRBV6-3 with TRBJ1-2; D not resolved. Germline V gene lookup returns CDR1 MNHEY and CDR2 SVGEGT. The V gene lost 2 bases and the J gene lost 4 bases, with 17 bases spanning the gap. The CDR3 contains 16 residues. The CDR3 coding sequence is TGTGCCAGCAGTTACGGGGAGATCAGAAGAGGCTATGGCTACACCTTC. Amino acid sequence: CASSYGEIRRGYGYTF.

The V and J genes are TRBV12-3 or TRBV12-4 and TRBJ1-2, with 7 bases matching TRBD1. The V and J ends lost 10 bases and 9 bases, in that order; junction bases with no gene match: 23. The CDR3 has 16 residues. The CDR3 DNA reads TGTGCCATCCTTTTGGGGGGACAGAGAGTTCGTACGAGCTACACCTTC. It translates to CAILLGGQRVRTSYTF.

The table lists this clonotype with a few counts. The chain uses TRBV7-9 and TRBJ2-1, with TRBD2 matching 9 bases. Looked up from germline, CDR1 is SEHNR and CDR2 is FQNEAQ (reference sequence). The V and J ends lost 6 bases and 8 bases, in that order; junction bases with no gene match: 8. CDR3 size: 14 residues. CDR3 protein: CASRGGGAFDEQFF. CDR3 sequence (DNA): TGTGCCAGCAGAGGCGGGGGGGCCTTCGATGAGCAGTTCTTC.

In its sample, this clonotype was seen a few times. The rearrangement joins TRBV27 to TRBJ1-4; D is undetermined. Germline lookup yields CDR1 MNHEY and CDR2 SMNVEV (reference sequence). Deletions cut 6 bases from V and 8 bases from J, with 13 bases between. The CDR3 covers 13 residues. CDR3 nucleotides: TGTGCCAGCAGGGGTGGAGTAGTAGAAAAACTGTTTTTT. Its translation is CASRGGVVEKLFF.

In its sample, this clonotype was seen many times. The chain carries TRBV6-6 and TRBJ1-1, with D possibly being TRBD1 (6 bases). The CDR3 is made up of 14 amino acids. V gave up 8 bases and J gave up 1 base, with 14 bases separating them. Germline CDR1 reads MNHNY; CDR2 reads SVGAGI (reference sequence). The CDR3 DNA reads as TGTGCCAGCGTAAACAGGGCCAGGAACACTGAAGCTTTCTTT. It codes for CASVNRARNTEAFF.

The chain recombines TRBV5-1 with TRBJ2-3; a possible D gene is TRBD2 (5 bases). This CDR3 comprises 16 residues. Trimming pared 4 bases from V and 2 bases from J, leaving 17 bases between. CDR1 is SGHRS, CDR2 YFSETQ, per germline. CDR3 DNA: TGCGCCAGCAGCCCGGCAGAGGGAAAACACACAGATACGCAGTATTTT. This sequence encodes CASSPAEGKHTDTQYF. Full variable domain (rest looked up from reference TRBV5-1 and TRBJ2-3): KAGVTQTPRYLIKTRGQQVTLSCSPISGHRSVSWYQQTPGQGLQFLFEYFSETQRNKGNFPGRFSGRQFSNSRSEMNVSTLELGDSALYLCASSPAEGKHTDTQYFGPGTRLTVL.

The CDR3 sequence is CATSRARGETQYF. DNA of the CDR3: TGTGCCACCAGCAGAGCCCGCGGCGAGACCCAGTACTTC. This chain connects TRBV15 to TRBJ2-5; D is unclear. Germline CDR1 LNHNV, CDR2 YYDKDF (reference sequence). Trimming removed 1 base at V and 5 bases at J, with 8 bases between. The length of the CDR3 is 13 residues.

The chain recombines TRBV4-1 with TRBJ2-1; 10 positions match TRBD1. CDR1 is MGHRA, CDR2 YSYEKL, per germline. With V trimmed by 7 bases and J by 9 bases, 12 bases remained unmatched. CDR3 size: 15 residues. The CDR3 spells CASTAGTGVYPEQFF. The CDR3 nucleotides read TGCGCCAGCACCGCCGGGACAGGGGTTTACCCTGAGCAGTTCTTC.

This clonotype was seen only a few times. The rearrangement joins TRBV18 to TRBJ2-7; perhaps TRBD2 as D (7 bases). Deletions cut 4 bases from V and 2 bases from J, with 15 bases between. There are 15 residues in the CDR3. CDR1 is KGHSH, CDR2 LQKENI, per germline. The CDR3: CASSREGGGTYEQYF. The CDR3 nucleotides read TGTGCCAGCTCACGGGAGGGGGGCGGTACCTACGAGCAGTACTTC.

This clonotype came up a few times. The chain has TRBV6-1 and TRBJ1-5; D ambiguous. The CDR3 has 14 amino acids. CDR1 is MNHNS, CDR2 SASEGT, per germline. V lost 6 bases and J lost 0, with 9 bases in between. CDR3 region: CASSLDVSNQPQHF. Here the CDR3 DNA reads TGTGCCAGCAGCCTCGACGTTAGCAATCAGCCCCAGCATTTT.

This clonotype was detected only a few times. This chain uses TRBV27 with TRBJ2-7; no clear D gene. CDR3 length: 14 residues. Germline CDR1 and CDR2: MNHEY and SMNVEV (reference sequence). Trimming cost V 4 bases and J 4 bases, with 14 bases left between them. The DNA for the CDR3 is TGTGCCAGCAGTTCCCGGAACGGACCTTACGAGCAGTACGTC. Its protein product is CASSSRNGPYEQYV.

The chain combines TRBV7-6 with TRBJ2-1; D remains unclear. Trimming pared 1 base from V and 0 bases from J, leaving 10 bases between. This CDR3 comprises 16 residues. CDR1 and CDR2 from the germline V gene are SGHVS and FNYEAQ. As DNA, the CDR3 is TGTGCCAGCAGCTTAGACCCCTGGAGCTCCTACAATGAGCAGTTCTTC. Translating it yields CASSLDPWSSYNEQFF.

The chain recombines TRBV4-1 with TRBJ1-4; D is uncertain. Per germline, CDR1 MGHRA and CDR2 YSYEKL. This CDR3 has 15 amino acids. Trimming removed 1 base from V and 7 bases from J, with 13 bases in between. The CDR3: CASSQAADSVEKLFF. The CDR3 nucleotides are TGCGCCAGCAGCCAAGCCGCAGATTCCGTTGAAAAACTGTTTTTT.

The genes are TRBV6-1 and TRBJ1-5, with D unresolved. V was clipped by 5 bases and J by 0 bases, with 11 bases between them. Germline lookup yields CDR1 MNHNS and CDR2 SASEGT. The CDR3 is 15 residues long. In DNA form, the CDR3 reads TGTGCCAGCAGTTGGACTGGAAATAGCAATCAGCCCCAGCATTTT. Translation: CASSWTGNSNQPQHF.

The chain links TRBV6-6 to TRBJ2-5; a weak D match, TRBD2 (6 bases). In germline, CDR1 is MNHNY, CDR2 SVGAGI (reference sequence). Trimming left V 0 bases short and J 3 bases short, with 14 bases between. CDR3 length equals 16 residues. The CDR3: CASSYSTGGVKETQYF. The CDR3 DNA reads TGTGCCAGCAGTTACTCGACCGGGGGAGTTAAAGAGACCCAGTACTTC.

The sample holds many counts of this clonotype. The chain joins TRBV7-2 to TRBJ2-2, with D perhaps TRBD1 (5 bases). CDR3 length: 14 residues. The germline V gene encodes CDR1 SGHTA and CDR2 FQGNSA. Trimming removed 5 bases from V and 3 bases from J, with 10 bases in between. The CDR3 sequence is CASSNPTDTGELFF. The CDR3 bases are TGTGCCAGCAGCAATCCGACAGACACCGGGGAGCTGTTTTTT.

V is TRBV4-2 and J is TRBJ2-1; D call uncertain. This CDR3 spans 16 amino acids. Trimming removed 4 bases at V and 4 bases at J, with 17 bases between. CDR1 and CDR2 from the germline V gene are LGHNA and YNFKEQ. CDR3 coding DNA: TGTGCCAGCAGCCGGGGTTTGGGCGGTCAGTACAATGAGCAGTTCTTC. Translated: CASSRGLGGQYNEQFF.

The table lists this clonotype with many counts. The chain uses TRBV7-9 and TRBJ2-1, with D perhaps matching TRBD2 (5 bases). The germline V gene encodes CDR1 SEHNR and CDR2 FQNEAQ (reference sequence). Trimming took off 7 bases at V and 7 bases at J, with 11 bases between the two ends. CDR3 length: 12 amino acids. Here the CDR3 DNA reads TGTGCCAGCAAACCGGGCGGGAATGAGCAGTTCTTC. Encoded protein: CASKPGGNEQFF.

This clonotype was observed a few times. CDR3 protein: CASSPLQGHGNTEAFF. The CDR3 nucleotides read TGTGCCAGTAGTCCATTACAGGGGCACGGGAACACTGAAGCTTTCTTT. The chain links TRBV19 to TRBJ1-1; 7 bases are a match to TRBD1. V lost 5 bases and J lost 1; bases outside the gene matches: 10. There are 16 residues in the CDR3. CDR1 is LNHDA and CDR2 is SQIVND in the germline V gene (reference sequence).

The J gene is TRBJ2-7, the V gene TRBV12-5, with 12 nucleotides matching TRBD2. CDR3 length: 19 residues. From germline, CDR1 is LGHNT and CDR2 FRNRAP. The V gene end was trimmed by 1 base and the J gene end by 0 bases; junction bases not matched to a gene: 10. The CDR3 coding sequence is TGTGCTAGTGGTTTGGAAAACGGGCTAGCGGGGGGGAGCTCCTACGAGCAGTACGTC. Its protein product is CASGLENGLAGGSSYEQYV.

The chain is built from TRBV12-3 or TRBV12-4 and TRBJ2-5, with TRBD1 identical over 7 bases. After removal of 3 bases from V and 1 base from J, the junction contained 5 bases not matched to a gene. This CDR3 spans 15 amino acids. CDR3 bases: TGTGCCAGCAGTTTTAACAGGGGTCCCCAAGAGACCCAGTACTTC. Translated: CASSFNRGPQETQYF.